Sequencing of this T cell receptor beta chain was carried out in a study of blood T cell repertoires in COVID-19. Overall study context: Donors in the United States, Italy and Spain gave samples during acute or convalescent COVID-19. PBMCs, B-cell-depleted T cells, or T cells provided the cDNA or gDNA that made up the material.

Methods used by the authors: Reference gene primer amplification yielded estimated nucleated cell counts. Clones were sequenced by immunoSEQ multiplex PCR, and TCRdb holds only the in-frame ones, with some missing. D and trimming were read from the DNA, whereas the V and J calls and clone size are those reported in that table. The sample yields just over 300,000 clones, about 90% seen once. CDR3 length equals 16 residues. From germline, CDR1 is MGHRA and CDR2 YSYEKL. V lost 0 bases, J lost 0 bases, and 11 bases lay in between. The sequenced sample consisted of peripheral blood. The receptor was derived from a man aged 18 to 30 with active or convalescent COVID-19. The chain is built from TRBV4-1 and TRBJ1-2; perhaps TRBD1 as D (6 bases). In DNA form, the CDR3 reads TGCGCCAGCAGCCAAGATTCGGCAGGGGCTAACTATGGCTACACCTTC. Translating gives CASSQDSAGANYGYTF.